Reported below is one T cell receptor beta chain. What antigen it recognizes has not been identified. No base qualities exist here, and no much larger clone lies one base off it. V sheds 0 bases and J sheds 5 bases, leaving 8 bases between their ends. There are 14 amino acids in the CDR3, from cysteine to phenylalanine inclusive. CDR3 DNA only is kept here, 42 bases in frame from base 1. The germline V gene encodes CDR1 MGHRA and CDR2 YSYEKL. The data derive from a study of a mutant IDH1 vaccine in newly diagnosed glioma (dated by TCRdb to the early 2020s). For the wider study: Vaccination began 4-6 weeks after radiotherapy alone, or alongside temozolomide cycles in the chemotherapy-containing groups. Longitudinal TCRB deep sequencing was done for fewer than 30 treated patients, wherever samples were available for exploratory analyses. Peripheral blood samples were drawn at six visits, namely V03 (baseline), V05, V07, V10, V12 and V13. Prior to enrollment, patients had been given standard therapy consisting of radiotherapy alone, temozolomide alone, or radiochemotherapy with temozolomide, with the combination given to most patients. Of the roughly 32 treated patients, approximately 62% were male and approximately 40% were female, and a mean age of approximately 40 years was recorded. Visit V12 was the week-35 safety follow-up and visit V13 was the week-47 end of study. Points the paper makes about the study in general: Changes in the top peripheral T cell clonotypes picked up by TCRB sequencing did not appear to be linked to pseudoprogression. Immune responses induced by the vaccine were seen in around 94% of patients across multiple MHC alleles. The authors noted that analyses of patient blood samples could not be reproduced because of sample limitations. Availability determined which PBMC samples were chosen for TCRB deep sequencing.

The time point label of this sample denotes: week 35, safety follow-up. Each vaccine dose was 300 ug of a 20-mer mutant IDH1 peptide in Montanide, given subcutaneously with topical imiquimod. Patients were given eight vaccinations, in weeks 1, 3, 5, 7, 11, 15, 19 and 23, which matched visits V03 through V10. Donors had newly diagnosed WHO grade 3 or 4 IDH1-mutant astrocytomas with loss of nuclear ATRX. The samples were drawn from NOA16, a multicentre, single-arm, open-label phase I trial in Germany that tested a mutant IDH1 peptide vaccine in humans for the first time. The DNeasy Blood and Tissue Kit was used to extract genomic DNA from EDTA blood for TCRB sequencing. Receptor amplification or capture employed the immunoSEQ multiplex PCR assay. Rearranged TCR beta chain sequences were amplified using the hsTCRB Kit according to the manufacturer's protocol. Sequencing of TCRB libraries was carried out on an Illumina MiSeq. From the authors' description of their analysis: Demultiplexing, trimming and gene mapping were performed with the kit vendor's proprietary platform. Imported from immuneACCESS, the table was reduced by TCRdb to in-frame sequences with V and J called. These copies leave out some clones; in studies compared against another copy, an unresolved V gene accounts for under half, and the cause of the remainder is not known. V and J calls and clone size come straight from that table; D and trimming were deduced from the DNA. This sample lists 35,000 to 45,000 clones; approximately 83% were detected once. Roughly 5.6% of the sample belongs to the ten largest clones.

This clonotype originated in a woman aged 45-65 years with glioma. The chain was built from TRBV4-1 and TRBJ1-5; too little of a D gene remains to name it. This material consisted of PBMCs, taken from a glioma patient whose treatment included an IDH1 peptide vaccine. The CDR3 region: CASSQDLRDQPQHF. The sequenced DNA is TGCGCCAGCAGCCAAGATCTGAGGGATCAGCCCCAGCATTTT.